This T cell receptor (beta chain) was identified during a study of radiotherapy plus CTLA-4 blockade in lung cancer. Study context: Around 18% of enrolled patients responded objectively, and 25% to 40% had disease control.

Findings of the study overall: Alongside interferon-beta, early blood T cell clone dynamics were reportedly the best predictor of response. Subsequent to radiotherapy plus ipilimumab, tumor-derived TCR clones underwent expansion in blood.

Produced via immunoSEQ multiplex PCR; TCRdb's table is partial and in-frame only. The table includes around 15,000 clones, under 75% detected once. With respect to this clone: Its antigen is undetermined.

Germline V gene lookup returns CDR1 SGHRS and CDR2 YFSETQ. The ends lost 0 bases at V and 4 bases at J; junction bases unmatched: 1. CDR3 size: 13 residues. The material sequenced was peripheral blood, taken from a patient treated with radiotherapy plus ipilimumab. This sequence joins TRBV5-1 and TRBJ2-7; 7 bases are shared with TRBD2. The TCR was taken from a human donor with non-small cell lung cancer whose response to radiotherapy plus ipilimumab could not be evaluated. The CDR3 region has the DNA TGCGCCAGCAGCTTGGGGGGGGGATACGAGCAGTACTTC. This encodes CASSLGGGYEQYF.